The clone carrying this TCR beta chain was recorded at least ten times. CD8+CD57+ cell expansion, shown by flow cytometry, had occurred in the patients selected for sequencing. This sample stems from a study of CD8+CD57+ T cells in acquired aplastic anemia. CDR1 and CDR2 (germline): SQVTM, ANQGSEA. V shed 7 bases, J shed 5 bases, and the junction held 8 bases outside the gene matches. The CDR3 spans 13 residues. The template for TCR beta VDJ and CDR3 sequence profiling was genomic DNA. Each CDR3 protein is one row after TCRdb ran MiXCR on the reads. The sample lists about 150,000 distinct CDR3 sequences, 40% to 65% occurring once.

The sequenced sample consisted of sorted CD4+, CD8+, or CD8+CD57+ T cells (not recorded which) from PBMCs. The V gene is TRBV29-1, the J gene TRBJ1-2; 9 bases align to TRBD1. The receptor's source is a human donor with aplastic anemia. In nucleotides, the CDR3 is TGCAGCGCACAAACAGGGGGCTATTATGGCTACACCTTC. It translates to CSAQTGGYYGYTF.